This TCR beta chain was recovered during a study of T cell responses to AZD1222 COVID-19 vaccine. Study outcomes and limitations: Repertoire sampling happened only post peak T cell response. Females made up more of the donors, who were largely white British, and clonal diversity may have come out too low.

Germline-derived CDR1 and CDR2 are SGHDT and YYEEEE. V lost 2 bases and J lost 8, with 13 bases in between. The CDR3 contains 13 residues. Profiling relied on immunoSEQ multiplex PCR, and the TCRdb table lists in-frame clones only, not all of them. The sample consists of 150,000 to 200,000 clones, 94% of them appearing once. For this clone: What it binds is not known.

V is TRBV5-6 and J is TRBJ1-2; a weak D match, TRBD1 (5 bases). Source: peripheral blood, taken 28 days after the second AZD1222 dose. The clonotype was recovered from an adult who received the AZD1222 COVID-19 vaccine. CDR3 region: CASSFGAAKGYTF. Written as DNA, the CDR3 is TGTGCCAGCAGCTTTGGGGCAGCGAAAGGCTACACCTTC.